This T cell receptor (beta chain) is from a study of early T cells in non-severe SARS-CoV-2 infection. In the study overall: Sequenced bulk RNA came from whole blood that was unsorted, and chains were unpaired. Study-wide points: CD4 and private specificities were missed by VDJdb matching, which favored anti-spike CD8 responses.

This clonotype appeared a few times. Its antigen is not identified. Trimming shortened V by 0 bases and J by 3 bases, and 6 bases separated the two germline ends. Germline V gene sequence: CDR1 SGHRS, CDR2 YFSETQ. CDR3 size: 13 residues. Researchers attached unique molecular identifiers to individual cDNA molecules. One entry per CDR3 protein, called by TCRdb with MiXCR from the 5' RACE reads. The data show over 80,000 distinct CDR3 sequences, with 11% to 15% seen just once and roughly 9.7% held by the top ten. The receptor was isolated from an adult who was a healthcare worker with PCR-confirmed SARS-CoV-2 infection or an uninfected control (not recorded which). The V call is TRBV5-1, the J call TRBJ2-5; no clear D. The sample consisted of whole blood. The CDR3 DNA is TGCGCCAGCAGCTTGGTAGAAAAAGAGACCCAGTACTTC. Its translation is CASSLVEKETQYF.